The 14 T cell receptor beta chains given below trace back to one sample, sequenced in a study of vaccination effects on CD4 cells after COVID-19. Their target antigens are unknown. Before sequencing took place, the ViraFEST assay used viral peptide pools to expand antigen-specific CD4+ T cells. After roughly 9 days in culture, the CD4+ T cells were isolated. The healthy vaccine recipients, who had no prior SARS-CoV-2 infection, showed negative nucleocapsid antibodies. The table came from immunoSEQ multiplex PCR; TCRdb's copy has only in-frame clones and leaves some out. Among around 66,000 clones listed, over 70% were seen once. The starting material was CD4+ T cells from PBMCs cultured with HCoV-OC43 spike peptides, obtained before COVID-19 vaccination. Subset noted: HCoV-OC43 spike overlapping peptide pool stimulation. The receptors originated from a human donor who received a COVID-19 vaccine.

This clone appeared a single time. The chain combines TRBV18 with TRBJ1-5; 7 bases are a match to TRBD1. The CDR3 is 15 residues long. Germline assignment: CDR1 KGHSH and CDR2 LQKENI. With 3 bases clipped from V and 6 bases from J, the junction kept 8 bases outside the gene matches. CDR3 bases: TGTGCCAGCTCACCCCAGGGGGTCAATGGTCAGCCCCAGCATTTT. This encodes CASSPQGVNGQPQHF. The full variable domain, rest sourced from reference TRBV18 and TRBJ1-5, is NAGVMQNPRHLVRRRGQEARLRCSPMKGHSHVYWYRQLPEEGLKFMVYLQKENIIDESGMPKERFSAEFPKEGPSILRIQQVVRGDSAAYFCASSPQGVNGQPQHFGDGTRLSIL.

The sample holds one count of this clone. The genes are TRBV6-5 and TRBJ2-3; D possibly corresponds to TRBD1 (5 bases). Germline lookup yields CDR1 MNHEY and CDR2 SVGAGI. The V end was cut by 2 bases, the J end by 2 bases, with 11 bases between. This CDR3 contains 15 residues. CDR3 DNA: TGTGCCAGCAGTTACAATGGACACCCCACAGATACGCAGTATTTT. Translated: CASSYNGHPTDTQYF.

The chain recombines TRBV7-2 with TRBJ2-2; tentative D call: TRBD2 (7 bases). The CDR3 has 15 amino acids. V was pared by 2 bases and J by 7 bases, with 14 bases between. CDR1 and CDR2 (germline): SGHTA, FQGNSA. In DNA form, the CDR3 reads TGTGCCAGCAGCTTATTCGGGGGGCCCGGCGGGGAGCTGTTTTTT. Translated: CASSLFGGPGGELFF.

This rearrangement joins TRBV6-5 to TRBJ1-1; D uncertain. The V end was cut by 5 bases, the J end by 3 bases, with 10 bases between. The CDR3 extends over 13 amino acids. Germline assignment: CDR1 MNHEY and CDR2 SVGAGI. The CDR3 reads CASSRDLYTEAFF. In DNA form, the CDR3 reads TGTGCCAGCAGTAGAGATCTTTACACTGAAGCTTTCTTT.

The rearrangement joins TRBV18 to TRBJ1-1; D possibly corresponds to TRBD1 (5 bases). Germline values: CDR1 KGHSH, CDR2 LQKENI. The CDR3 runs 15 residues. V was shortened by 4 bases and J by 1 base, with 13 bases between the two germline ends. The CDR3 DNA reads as TGTGCCAGCTCACGAACCAGGGAAGGGAACACTGAAGCTTTCTTT. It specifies CASSRTREGNTEAFF.

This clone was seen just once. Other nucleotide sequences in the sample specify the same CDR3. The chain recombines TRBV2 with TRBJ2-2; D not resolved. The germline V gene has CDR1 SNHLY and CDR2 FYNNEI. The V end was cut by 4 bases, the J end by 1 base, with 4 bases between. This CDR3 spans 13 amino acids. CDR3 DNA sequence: TGTGCCAGCAGTGTCAAGAACACCGGGGAGCTGTTTTTT. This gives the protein CASSVKNTGELFF.

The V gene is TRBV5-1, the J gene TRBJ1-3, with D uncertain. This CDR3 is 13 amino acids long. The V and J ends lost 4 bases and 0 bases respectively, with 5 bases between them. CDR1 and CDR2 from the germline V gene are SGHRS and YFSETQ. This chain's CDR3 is CASSPLSGNTIYF. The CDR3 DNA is TGCGCCAGCAGCCCGCTCTCTGGAAACACCATATATTTT.

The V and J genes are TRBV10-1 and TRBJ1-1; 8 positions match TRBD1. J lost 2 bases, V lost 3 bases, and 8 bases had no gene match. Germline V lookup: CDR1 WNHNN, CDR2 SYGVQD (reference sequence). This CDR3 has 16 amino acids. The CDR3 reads CASSDLGQGNNTEAFF. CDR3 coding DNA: TGCGCCAGCAGTGACCTTGGACAGGGTAACAACACTGAAGCTTTCTTT.

The CDR3 DNA reads TGTGCCAGCTCAACGCCCCGGGACAGGGGGTTGAATGAGCAGTTCTTC. The encoded protein is CASSTPRDRGLNEQFF. The chain carries TRBV18 and TRBJ2-1, with 11 nucleotides matching TRBD1. This CDR3 has 16 amino acids. In germline, CDR1 is KGHSH, CDR2 LQKENI. J was trimmed by 7 bases and V by 5 bases; bases with no gene match: 10.

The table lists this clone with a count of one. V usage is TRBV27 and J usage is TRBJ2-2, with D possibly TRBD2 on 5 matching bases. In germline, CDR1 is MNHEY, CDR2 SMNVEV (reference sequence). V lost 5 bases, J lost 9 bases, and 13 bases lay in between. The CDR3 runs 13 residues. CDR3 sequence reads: CASSIPGSRELFF. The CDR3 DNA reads TGTGCCAGCAGTATTCCGGGGTCGAGGGAGCTGTTTTTT.

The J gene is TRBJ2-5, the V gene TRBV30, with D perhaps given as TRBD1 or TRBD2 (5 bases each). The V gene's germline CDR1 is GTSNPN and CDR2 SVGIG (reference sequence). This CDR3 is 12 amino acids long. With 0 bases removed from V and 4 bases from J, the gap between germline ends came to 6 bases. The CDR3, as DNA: TGTGCCTGGAGTGTGGGACGAGAGACCCAGTACTTC. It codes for CAWSVGRETQYF.

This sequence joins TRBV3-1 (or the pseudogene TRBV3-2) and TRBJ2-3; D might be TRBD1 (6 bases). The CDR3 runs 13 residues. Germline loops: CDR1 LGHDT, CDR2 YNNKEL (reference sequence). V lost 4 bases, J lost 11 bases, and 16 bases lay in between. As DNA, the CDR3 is TGTGCCAGCAGCCGAAACAGGGAAGGTGTGCAGTATTTT. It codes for CASSRNREGVQYF.

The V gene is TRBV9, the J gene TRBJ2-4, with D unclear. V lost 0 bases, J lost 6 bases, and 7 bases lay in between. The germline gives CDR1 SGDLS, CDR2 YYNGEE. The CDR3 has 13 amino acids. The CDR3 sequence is CASSVGIGNIQYF. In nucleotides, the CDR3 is TGTGCCAGCAGCGTAGGTATTGGAAACATTCAGTACTTC.

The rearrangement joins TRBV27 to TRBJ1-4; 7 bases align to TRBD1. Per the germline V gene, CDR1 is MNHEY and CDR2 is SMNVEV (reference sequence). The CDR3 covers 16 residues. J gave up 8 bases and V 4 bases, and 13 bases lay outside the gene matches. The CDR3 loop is CASSSGQAAPTEKLFF. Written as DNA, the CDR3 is TGTGCCAGCAGTTCAGGACAGGCGGCCCCTACGGAAAAACTGTTTTTT.